This T cell receptor beta chain was retrieved from a study of blood T cell repertoires in COVID-19. Study background: COVID-19 samples from acute and convalescent phases originated in the United States, Italy and Spain.

The repertoire was sequenced with immunoSEQ multiplex PCR; TCRdb's copy has only in-frame clones and lacks some. The sample records about 59,000 clones, around 67% being singletons. This clone was counted at least ten times. Other DNA sequences in this specimen translate into the identical CDR3. The germline gives CDR1 GTSNPN, CDR2 SVGIG (reference sequence). This CDR3 has 13 residues. V gave up 5 bases and J gave up 5 bases; unmatched junction bases: 8. V and J are TRBV30 and TRBJ1-2, with 7 nucleotides matching TRBD1. Sequencing was done on a sample of peripheral blood. This clonotype was sampled from a woman in her 70s with acute or convalescent COVID-19. DNA of the CDR3: TGTGCCTGGTCTCGGGACAGACCTTATGGCTACACCTTC. Protein: CAWSRDRPYGYTF. The full variable domain, with the rest looked up from reference TRBV30 and TRBJ1-2, is SQTIHQWPATLVQPVGSPLSLECTVEGTSNPNLYWYRQAAGRGLQLLFYSVGIGQISSEVPQNLSASRPQDRQFILSSKKLLLSDSGFYLCAWSRDRPYGYTFGSGTRLTVV.